This T cell receptor (beta chain) was identified in a study of cytomegalovirus exposure and HLA in healthy donors. PCR was performed using 60 Vbeta and 13 Jbeta primers. TCRdb keeps only in-frame clones here, not all; method: immunoSEQ multiplex PCR. The sample records about 150,000 clones, 77% being singletons. V shed 4 bases and J 6 bases; nucleotides not matched to a gene: 6. The V gene's germline CDR1 is SGHTA and CDR2 FQGNSA. This CDR3 has 13 amino acids. Specimen: PBMCs. J is TRBJ2-7 and V is TRBV7-2, with 7 bases identical to TRBD1. This sequence was found in a male donor in good health and CMV-seronegative. CDR3 protein: CASSSGQEGEQYF. The CDR3 coding sequence is TGTGCCAGCAGCTCCGGACAGGAAGGCGAGCAGTACTTC.